The following is a T cell receptor (beta chain) sequence with its context. Its target is not known. The PCR used 60 Vbeta and 13 Jbeta primers. Produced via immunoSEQ multiplex PCR; TCRdb's table is partial and in-frame only. The table has around 130,000 clones, about 73% seen once. This sample is part of a study of cytomegalovirus exposure and HLA in healthy donors. The germline V gene encodes CDR1 MGHRA and CDR2 YSYEKL. CDR3 size: 14 residues. V was trimmed by 11 bases and J by 0 bases, leaving 13 bases between them. Study-level points and caveats: Among the CMV-associated chains, three were confirmed in vitro as specific for CMV antigens. Investigators reported 150 to 200 TCR beta chains as tied to cytomegalovirus. Later analysis found that TCR beta chains associated with HLA were more clonally expanded than other, equally common chains.

CMV serostatus was not recorded for this donor. The rearrangement uses TRBV4-1 and TRBJ2-2, with D maybe TRBD2 (5 bases). The clonotype was recovered from a human donor in good health. Input material: PBMCs. CDR3 DNA: TGCGCCTCCAGCAGCGGAGCGAACACCGGGGAGCTGTTTTTT. Protein: CASSSGANTGELFF.